This TCR beta chain was obtained from a study of CD8 T cells in ankylosing spondylitis (dated 2017 in TCRdb). Some background on the complete study: T cell receptor beta repertoires were profiled in healthy donors and ankylosing spondylitis patients so that disease-linked TCR variants could be found. Peripheral blood samples were taken, and synovial fluid was additionally collected from ankylosing spondylitis patients. The full study cohort comprised 25 ankylosing spondylitis patients and some 110 healthy donors.

The CDR3 measures 15 amino acids from cysteine to phenylalanine. Just CDR3 DNA is preserved here, 45 bases in frame from base 1. CDR1 SGDLS and CDR2 YYNGEE are derived from the germline V gene. V is reduced by 4 bases and J by 3 bases, leaving a spacing of 14 bases between them. Sequenced on an Illumina HiSeq 2500. Quantitative 5'-RACE with molecular barcodes was used to prepare TCR beta libraries. As for the authors' bioinformatics: A new computational method, built on a probabilistic model of VDJ rearrangement, was used to identify disease-linked TCR variants. Using fastp at Q25 and MiXCR, TCRdb reprocessed the public reads and kept productive beta chains. When rows share a CDR3 protein, they turn into one entry using the most common DNA and genes. The V and J calls were determined by TCRdb, not by the authors. The sample table records 200,000 to 250,000 distinct CDR3 sequences; more than 25% of these occur just once. About 7% of the sample comes from the top ten.

General conclusions and limits of the study: Significant enrichment of the disease-linked clones was reported in matched synovial fluid samples from ankylosing spondylitis patients. Some motif variants were previously reported in synovial fluid and blood of reactive arthritis patients, suggesting common disease-initiation mechanisms. A CD8+ phenotype was shown by the disease-linked clones, which were found at relatively low frequencies in peripheral blood. A TCR beta motif of several highly homologous amino acid variants appeared characteristic of blood from ankylosing spondylitis patients.

A few counts support this clonotype. Which antigen it targets is not known. No base-level quality is on record; no much larger clone is a single base apart. The clonotype originates from a male donor with ankylosing spondylitis or in good health (not recorded which). The sample was blood, either unsorted or a sorted T cell fraction (not recorded which). The V gene is TRBV9 and the J gene is TRBJ1-3; perhaps TRBD1 is the D gene, with 6 bases matching. Here the CDR3 is given as CASSTRGGSGNTIYF. Here is the DNA: TGTGCCAGCAGCACACGAGGGGGTAGTGGAAACACCATATATTTT. Joined to the reference TRBV9 and TRBJ1-3 proteins, this CDR3 gives the full variable domain: DSGVTQTPKHLITATGQRVTLRCSPRSGDLSVYWYQQSLDQGLQFLIQYYNGEERAKGNILERFSAQQFPDLHSELNLSSLELGDSALYFCASSTRGGSGNTIYFGEGSWLTVV.